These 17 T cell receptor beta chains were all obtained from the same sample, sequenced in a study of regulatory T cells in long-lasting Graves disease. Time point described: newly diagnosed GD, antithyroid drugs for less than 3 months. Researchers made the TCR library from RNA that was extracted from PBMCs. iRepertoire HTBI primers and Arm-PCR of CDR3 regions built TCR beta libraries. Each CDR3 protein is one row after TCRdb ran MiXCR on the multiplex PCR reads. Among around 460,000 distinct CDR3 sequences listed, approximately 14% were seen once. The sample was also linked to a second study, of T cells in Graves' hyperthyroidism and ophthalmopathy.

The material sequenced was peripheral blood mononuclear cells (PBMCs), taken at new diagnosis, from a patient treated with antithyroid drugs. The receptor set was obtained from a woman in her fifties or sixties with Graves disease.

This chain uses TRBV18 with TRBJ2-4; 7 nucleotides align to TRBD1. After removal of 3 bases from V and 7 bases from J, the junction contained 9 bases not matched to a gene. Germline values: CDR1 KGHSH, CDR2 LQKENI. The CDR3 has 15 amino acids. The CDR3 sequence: CASSPPTGNPNIQYF. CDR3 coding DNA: TGTGCCAGCTCACCTCCGACAGGGAACCCTAACATTCAGTACTTC.

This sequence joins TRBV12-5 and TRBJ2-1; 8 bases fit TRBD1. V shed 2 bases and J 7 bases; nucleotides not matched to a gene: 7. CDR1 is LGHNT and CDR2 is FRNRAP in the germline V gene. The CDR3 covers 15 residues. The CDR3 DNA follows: TGTGCTAGTGGTTTGACGGGACAGGCGAGGAATGAGCAGTTCTTC. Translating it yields CASGLTGQARNEQFF.

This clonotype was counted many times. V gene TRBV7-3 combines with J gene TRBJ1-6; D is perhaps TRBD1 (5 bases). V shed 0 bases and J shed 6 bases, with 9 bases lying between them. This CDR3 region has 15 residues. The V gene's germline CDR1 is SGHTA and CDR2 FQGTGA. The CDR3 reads CASSLTGTLNSPLHF. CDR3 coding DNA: TGTGCCAGCAGCTTAACCGGGACGCTTAATTCACCCCTCCACTTT.

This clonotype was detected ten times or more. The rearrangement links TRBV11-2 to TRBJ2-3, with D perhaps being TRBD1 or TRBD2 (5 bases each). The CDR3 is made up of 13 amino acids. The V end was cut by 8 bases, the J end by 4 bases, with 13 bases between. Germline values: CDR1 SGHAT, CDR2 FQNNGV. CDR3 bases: TGTGCCAGCTCCACGGGACGGGCAGATACGCAGTATTTT. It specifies CASSTGRADTQYF.

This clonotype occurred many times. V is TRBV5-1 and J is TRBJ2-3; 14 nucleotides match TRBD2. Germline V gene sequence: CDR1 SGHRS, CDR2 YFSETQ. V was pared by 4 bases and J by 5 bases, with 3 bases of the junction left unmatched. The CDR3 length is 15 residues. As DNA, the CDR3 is TGCGCCAGCAGCCTAGGGACTAGCGGGAGAGATACGCAGTATTTT. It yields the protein CASSLGTSGRDTQYF.

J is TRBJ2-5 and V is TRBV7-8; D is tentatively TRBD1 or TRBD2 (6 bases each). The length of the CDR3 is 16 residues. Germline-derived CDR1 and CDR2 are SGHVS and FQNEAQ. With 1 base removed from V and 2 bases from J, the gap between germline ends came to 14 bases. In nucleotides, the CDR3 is TGTGCCAGCAGCTTAGAAGGGGGGCCGCGTCAAGAGACCCAGTACTTC. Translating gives CASSLEGGPRQETQYF.

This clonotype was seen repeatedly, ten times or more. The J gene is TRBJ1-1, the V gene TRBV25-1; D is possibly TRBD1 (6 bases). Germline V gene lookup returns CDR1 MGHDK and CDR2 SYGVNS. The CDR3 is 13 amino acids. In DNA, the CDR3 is TGTGCGGTGCTCGGACAGACAAACACTGAAGCTTTCTTT. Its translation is CAVLGQTNTEAFF.

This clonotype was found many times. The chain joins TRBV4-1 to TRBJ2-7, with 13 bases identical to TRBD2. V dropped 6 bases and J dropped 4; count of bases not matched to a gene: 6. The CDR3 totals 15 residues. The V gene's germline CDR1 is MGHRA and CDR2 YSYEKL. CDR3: CASRLVTSGRYEQYF. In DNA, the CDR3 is TGCGCCAGCAGGCTCGTGACTAGCGGGAGGTACGAGCAGTACTTC.

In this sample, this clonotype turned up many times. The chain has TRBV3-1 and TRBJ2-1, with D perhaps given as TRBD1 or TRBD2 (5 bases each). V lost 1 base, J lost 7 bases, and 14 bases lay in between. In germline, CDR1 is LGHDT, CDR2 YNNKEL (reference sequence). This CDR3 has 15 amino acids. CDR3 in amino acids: CASSQAGTNSNEQFF. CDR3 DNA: TGTGCCAGCAGCCAAGCCGGGACGAACTCTAATGAGCAGTTCTTC.

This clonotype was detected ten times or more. CDR3 amino acids: CASSYSWAGGHEQYF. The DNA of the CDR3 is TGTGCCAGCAGTTACTCCTGGGCGGGAGGCCACGAGCAGTACTTC. The gene calls are TRBV6-9 and TRBJ2-7, with 8 bases lining up with TRBD2. Looked up from germline, CDR1 is MNHGY and CDR2 is SVAAGI. This CDR3 spans 15 amino acids. With V trimmed by 3 bases and J by 5 bases, 9 bases remained unmatched.

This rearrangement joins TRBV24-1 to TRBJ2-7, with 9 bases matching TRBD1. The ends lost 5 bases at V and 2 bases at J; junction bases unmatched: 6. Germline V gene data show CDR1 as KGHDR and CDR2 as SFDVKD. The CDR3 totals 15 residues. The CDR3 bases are TGTGCCACCAGTGGCTCGCGACAGGGGGCCTACGAGCAGTACTTC. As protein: CATSGSRQGAYEQYF.

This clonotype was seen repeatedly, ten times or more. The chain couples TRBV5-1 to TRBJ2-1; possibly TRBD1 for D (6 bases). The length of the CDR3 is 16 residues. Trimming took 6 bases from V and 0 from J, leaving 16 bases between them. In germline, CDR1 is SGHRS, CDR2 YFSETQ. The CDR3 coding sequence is TGCGCCAGCAAGAGCCAACAGGGCCTCTCCTACAATGAGCAGTTCTTC. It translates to CASKSQQGLSYNEQFF.

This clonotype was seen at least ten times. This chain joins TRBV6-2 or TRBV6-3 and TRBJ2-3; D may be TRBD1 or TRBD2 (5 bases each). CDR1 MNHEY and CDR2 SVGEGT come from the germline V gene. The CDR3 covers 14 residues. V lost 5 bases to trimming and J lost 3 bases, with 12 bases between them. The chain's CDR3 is CASSTTGPTDTQYF. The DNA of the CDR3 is TGTGCCAGCAGTACGACGGGACCGACAGATACGCAGTATTTT.

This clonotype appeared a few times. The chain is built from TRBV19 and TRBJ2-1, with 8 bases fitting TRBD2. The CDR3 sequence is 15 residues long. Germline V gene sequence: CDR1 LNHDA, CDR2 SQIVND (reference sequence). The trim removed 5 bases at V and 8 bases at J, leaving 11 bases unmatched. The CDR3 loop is CASSGGLDRLDEQFF. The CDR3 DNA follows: TGTGCCAGTAGTGGGGGACTAGATCGACTCGATGAGCAGTTCTTC. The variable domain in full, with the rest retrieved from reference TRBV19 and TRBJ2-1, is DGGITQSPKYLFRKEGQNVTLSCEQNLNHDAMYWYRQDPGQGLRLIYYSQIVNDFQKGDIAEGYSVSREKKESFPLTVTSAQKNPTAFYLCASSGGLDRLDEQFFGPGTRLTVL.

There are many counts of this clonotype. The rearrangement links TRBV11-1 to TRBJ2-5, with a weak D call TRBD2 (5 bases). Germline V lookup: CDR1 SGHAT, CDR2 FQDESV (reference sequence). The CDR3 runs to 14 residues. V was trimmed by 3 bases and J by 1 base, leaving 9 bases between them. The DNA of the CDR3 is TGTGCCAGCAGCTTCCAGCGGTTCCAAGAGACCCAGTACTTC. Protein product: CASSFQRFQETQYF.

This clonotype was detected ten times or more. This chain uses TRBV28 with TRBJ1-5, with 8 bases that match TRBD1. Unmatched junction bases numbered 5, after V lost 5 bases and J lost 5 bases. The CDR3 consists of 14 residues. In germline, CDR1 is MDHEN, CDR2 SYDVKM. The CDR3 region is CASSPGGLDQPQHF. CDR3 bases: TGTGCCAGCAGTCCAGGGGGCTTGGATCAGCCCCAGCATTTT.

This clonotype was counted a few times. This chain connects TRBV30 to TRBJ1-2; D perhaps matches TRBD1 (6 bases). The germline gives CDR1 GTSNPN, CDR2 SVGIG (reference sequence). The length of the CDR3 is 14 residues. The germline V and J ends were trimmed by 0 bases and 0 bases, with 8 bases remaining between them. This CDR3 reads CAWSVAGANYGYTF. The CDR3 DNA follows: TGTGCCTGGAGTGTCGCAGGGGCTAACTATGGCTACACCTTC.